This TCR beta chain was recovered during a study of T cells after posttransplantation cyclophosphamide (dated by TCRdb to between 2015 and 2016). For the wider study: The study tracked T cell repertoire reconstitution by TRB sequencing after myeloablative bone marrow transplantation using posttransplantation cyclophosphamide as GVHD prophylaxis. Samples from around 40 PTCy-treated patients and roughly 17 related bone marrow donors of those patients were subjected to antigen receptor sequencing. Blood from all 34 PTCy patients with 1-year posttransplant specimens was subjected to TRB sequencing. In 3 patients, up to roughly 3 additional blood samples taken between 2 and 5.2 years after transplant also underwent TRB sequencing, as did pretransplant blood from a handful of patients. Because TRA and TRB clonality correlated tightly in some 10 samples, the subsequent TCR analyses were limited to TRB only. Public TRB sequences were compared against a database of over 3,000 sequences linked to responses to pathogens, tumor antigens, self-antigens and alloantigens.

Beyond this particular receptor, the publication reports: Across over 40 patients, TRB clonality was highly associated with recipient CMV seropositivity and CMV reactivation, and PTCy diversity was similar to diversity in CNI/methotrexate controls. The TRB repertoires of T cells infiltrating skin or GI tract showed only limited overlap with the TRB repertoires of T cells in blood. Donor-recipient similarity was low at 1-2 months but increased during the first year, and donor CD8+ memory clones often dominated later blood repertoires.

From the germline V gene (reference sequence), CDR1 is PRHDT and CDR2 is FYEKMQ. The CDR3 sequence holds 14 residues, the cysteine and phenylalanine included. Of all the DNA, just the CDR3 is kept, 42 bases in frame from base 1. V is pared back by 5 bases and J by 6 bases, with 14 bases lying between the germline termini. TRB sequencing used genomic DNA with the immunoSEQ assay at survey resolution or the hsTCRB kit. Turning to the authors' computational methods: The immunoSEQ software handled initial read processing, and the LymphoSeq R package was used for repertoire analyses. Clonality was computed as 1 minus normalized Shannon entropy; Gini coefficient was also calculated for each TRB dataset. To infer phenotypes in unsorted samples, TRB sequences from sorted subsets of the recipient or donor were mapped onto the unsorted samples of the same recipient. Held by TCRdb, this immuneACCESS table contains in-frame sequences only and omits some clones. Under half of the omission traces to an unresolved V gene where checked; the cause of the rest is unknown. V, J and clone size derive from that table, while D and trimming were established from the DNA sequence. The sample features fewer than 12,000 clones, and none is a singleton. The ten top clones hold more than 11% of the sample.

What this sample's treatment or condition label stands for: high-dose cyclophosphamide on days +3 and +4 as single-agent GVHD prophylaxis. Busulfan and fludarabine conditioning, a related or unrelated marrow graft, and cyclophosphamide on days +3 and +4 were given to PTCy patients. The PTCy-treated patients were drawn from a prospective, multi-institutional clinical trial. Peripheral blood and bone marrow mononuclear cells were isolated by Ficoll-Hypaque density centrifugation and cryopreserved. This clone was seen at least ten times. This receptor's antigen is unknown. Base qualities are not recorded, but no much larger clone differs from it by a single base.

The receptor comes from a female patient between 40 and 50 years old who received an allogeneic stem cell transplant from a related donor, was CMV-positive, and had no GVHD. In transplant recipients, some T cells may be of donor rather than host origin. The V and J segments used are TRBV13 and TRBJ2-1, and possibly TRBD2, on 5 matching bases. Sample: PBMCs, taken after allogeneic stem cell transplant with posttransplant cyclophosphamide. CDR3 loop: CASSRTGRGNEQFF. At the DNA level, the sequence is TGTGCCAGCAGCCGAACCGGACGGGGCAATGAGCAGTTCTTC.